Sequencing of this T cell receptor beta chain was carried out in a study of radiotherapy plus CTLA-4 blockade in lung cancer. The study, taken as a whole, reports: Blood TCR clones of tumor origin expanded after radiotherapy plus ipilimumab.

Notes on this clone: Its specificity is unknown.

Clones were sequenced by immunoSEQ multiplex PCR, and TCRdb holds only the in-frame ones, with some missing. The sample has approximately 80,000 clones; 74% are singletons. Germline V CDR1 and CDR2: SGHTA, FQGNSA. V dropped 5 bases and J dropped 2 bases, with 10 bases sitting between them. This CDR3 has 13 residues. The chain links TRBV7-2 to TRBJ2-7, with D possibly being TRBD2 (5 bases). This sample comprised peripheral blood, obtained from a patient treated with radiotherapy plus ipilimumab. This receptor was taken from a human donor with non-small cell lung cancer whose response to radiotherapy plus ipilimumab could not be evaluated. CDR3 nucleotides: TGTGCCAGCAGCCCAATCGGGGCCTACGAGCAGTACTTC. Translating it yields CASSPIGAYEQYF. Together with reference TRBV7-2 and TRBJ2-7, the CDR3 gives the full variable domain: GAGVSQSPSNKVTEKGKDVELRCDPISGHTALYWYRQSLGQGLEFLIYFQGNSAPDKSGLPSDRFSAERTGGSVSTLTIQRTQQEDSAVYLCASSPIGAYEQYFGPGTRLTVT.